The entry below describes one T cell receptor (beta chain). Produced via immunoSEQ multiplex PCR; TCRdb's table is partial and in-frame only. The sample consists of approximately 740,000 clones, nearly 95% of them appearing once. The sample belongs to a study of shared clonotypes between healthy human individuals. CD8 cells regarded as naive lacked CD45RO, were positively chosen for CCR7, and omitted terminally differentiated effector memory CD45RA+ cells. V lost 0 bases to trimming and J lost 8 bases, with 9 bases between them. Per the germline V gene, CDR1 is SGDLS and CDR2 is YYNGEE. CDR3 size: 13 residues.

The sample consisted of naive CD8+ T cells sorted from blood. This sequence was found in a man aged 30-40 years in good health. V usage is TRBV9 and J usage is TRBJ2-1; possible D gene TRBD2, 6 bases. DNA of the CDR3: TGTGCCAGCAGCGTAGATAGCGGCGATGAGCAGTTCTTC. Translation gives CASSVDSGDEQFF.